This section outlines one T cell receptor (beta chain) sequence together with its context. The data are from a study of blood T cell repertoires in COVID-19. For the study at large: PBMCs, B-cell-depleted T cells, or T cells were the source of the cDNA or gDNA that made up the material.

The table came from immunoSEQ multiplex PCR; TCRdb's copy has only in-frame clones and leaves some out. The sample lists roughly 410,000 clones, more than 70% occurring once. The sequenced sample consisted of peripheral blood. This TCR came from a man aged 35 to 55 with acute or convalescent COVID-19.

The CDR3 region has the DNA TGTGCCAGCATCCTACTCTCCCGGGGGGAAAGCACAGATACGCAGTATTTT. Translation: CASILLSRGESTDTQYF. The genes are TRBV5-6 and TRBJ2-3; 7 positions match TRBD2. Losses at the gene ends were 6 bases for V and 0 bases for J; bases not matched to a gene: 13. CDR1 is SGHDT, CDR2 YYEEEE, per germline. This CDR3 is 17 amino acids long. The variable domain in full, completed from reference TRBV5-6 and TRBJ2-3, reads DAGVTQSPTHLIKTRGQQVTLRCSPKSGHDTVSWYQQALGQGPQFIFQYYEEEERQRGNFPDRFSGHQFPNYSSELNVNALLLGDSALYLCASILLSRGESTDTQYFGPGTRLTVL.